This entry concerns a single T cell receptor (beta chain). The antigen is unknown. CD45RO-negative CD8 cells positively selected for CCR7 made up the naive population, which excluded terminally differentiated effector memory CD45RA+ cells. Adults of Caucasian background living in Nashville, Tennessee made up all donors. This table comes from immunoSEQ multiplex PCR, and its TCRdb copy is limited to in-frame clones, with some not included. The data hold about 2,100,000 clones, with approximately 94% observed a single time. The data originate from a study of shared clonotypes between healthy human individuals. Study context: Per-donor plates numbered three CD4 naive, three CD4 memory, two CD8 naive and one CD8 memory. Findings of the study overall: Generation probabilities were higher for clonotypes shared across all four sorted-subset donors than for unshared ones. Sorted-subset sequencing was shown by rarefaction to be incomplete despite large depth.

The germline V gene has CDR1 MDHEN and CDR2 SYDVKM. The CDR3 totals 17 residues. Trimming cost V 5 bases and J 0 bases, with 14 bases left between them. The sequence was collected from a man aged 18 to 29 in good health. Some clones in this sample may be carry-over from other donors' samples. The genes are TRBV28 and TRBJ2-6, with D unclear. Input material: naive CD8+ T cells from PBMCs. CDR3 region: CASSQTAISSGANVLTF. In DNA, the CDR3 is TGTGCCAGCAGTCAAACAGCAATTAGCTCTGGGGCCAACGTCCTGACTTTC.